This TCR beta chain emerged from a study of Graves' ophthalmopathy and Graves' hyperthyroidism. Notes on the study in general: A majority of expanded thyroid clonotypes exceeding 0.001 frequency were likewise present in blood.

About this clonotype itself: The antigen is undetermined. A read error may account for a junction end that differs from germline.

Germline CDR1 is SQVTM and CDR2 is ANQGSEA. CDR3 length: 11 residues. Amplification of TCR beta CDR3 regions used RNA transcripts. HTBI-primed RT-PCR formed the first round, and a multiplex PCR formed the second. TCRdb recomputed calls from the multiplex PCR reads with MiXCR, one row per CDR3 protein. The sample has hundreds of thousands of distinct CDR3 sequences, roughly 41% seen once. Sample: peripheral blood. This sequence originates from an adult man with Graves' ophthalmopathy. The chain combines TRBV29-1 with TRBJ2-6; D not resolved. CDR3: CSVEGLNTEAF. The CDR3 bases are TGCAGCGTTGAAGGGCTGAACACTGAAGCTTTC.